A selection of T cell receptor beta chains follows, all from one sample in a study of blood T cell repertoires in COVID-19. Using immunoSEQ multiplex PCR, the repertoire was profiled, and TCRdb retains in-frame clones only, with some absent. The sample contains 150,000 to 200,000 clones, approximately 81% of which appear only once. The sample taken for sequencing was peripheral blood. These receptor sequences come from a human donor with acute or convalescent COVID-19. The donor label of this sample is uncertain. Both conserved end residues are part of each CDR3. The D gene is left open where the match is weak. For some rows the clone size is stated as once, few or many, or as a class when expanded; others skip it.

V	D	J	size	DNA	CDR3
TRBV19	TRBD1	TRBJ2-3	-	TGTGCCAGTAGTATAGAAGGGACAGGGGGAGATACGCAGTATTTT	CASSIEGTGGDTQYF
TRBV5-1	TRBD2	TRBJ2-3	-	TGCGCCAGCAGCTTGGTGGTGGCGGGGGTAAGCACAGATACGCAGTATTTT	CASSLVVAGVSTDTQYF
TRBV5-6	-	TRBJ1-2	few	TGTGCCAGCAGCTCCGACAGGCGGTATGGCTACACCTTC	CASSSDRRYGYTF
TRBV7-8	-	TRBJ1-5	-	TGTGCCAGCAGCTTAGCCGGGGTTTATAGCAATCAGCCCCAGCATTTT	CASSLAGVYSNQPQHF
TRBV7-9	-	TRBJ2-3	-	TGTGCCAGCAGCCCCCGGACTGATTATACGCAGTATTTT	CASSPRTDYTQYF
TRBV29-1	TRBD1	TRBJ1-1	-	TGCAGCGCCGCCCAGGGACAGATGAACACTGAAGCTTTCTTT	CSAAQGQMNTEAFF
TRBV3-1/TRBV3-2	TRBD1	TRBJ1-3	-	TGTGCCAGCAGCCAAGGTTTAGGGGGCGGTGGAAACACCATATATTTT	CASSQGLGGGGNTIYF
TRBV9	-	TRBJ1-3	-	TGTGCCAGCAGCGCGAAAGGGACAAGTGGTGGAAACACCATATATTTT	CASSAKGTSGGNTIYF
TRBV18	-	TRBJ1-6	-	TGTGCCAGCTCACGGGAGGGGACTAATTCACCCCTCCACTTT	CASSREGTNSPLHF
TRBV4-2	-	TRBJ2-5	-	TGTGCCAGCAGCCAAGATGTTGGGTCGTTGCGGGGTATTGGGGAAGAGACCCAGTACTTC	CASSQDVGSLRGIGEETQYF
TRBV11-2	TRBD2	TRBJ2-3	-	TGTGCCAGCAGCCCAGAGCGGGGGCCAGATACGCAGTATTTT	CASSPERGPDTQYF
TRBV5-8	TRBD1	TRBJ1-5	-	TGTGCCAGCAGCTTGGGGGACAGGGAAGGTCAGCCCCAGCATTTT	CASSLGDREGQPQHF
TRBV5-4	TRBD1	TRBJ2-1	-	TGTGCCAGCAGCTTTAGCGACAGGGAGTCCGATGAGCAGTTCTTC	CASSFSDRESDEQFF
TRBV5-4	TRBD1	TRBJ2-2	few	TGTGCCAGCAGCTACGGCCGGGACAGGGGCGACACCGGGGAGCTGTTTTTT	CASSYGRDRGDTGELFF
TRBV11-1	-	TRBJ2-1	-	TGTGCCAGCAGCTTATCAGGGAGGAATGAGCAGTTCTTC	CASSLSGRNEQFF
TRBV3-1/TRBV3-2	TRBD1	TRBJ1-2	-	TGTGCCAGCAGCCTCAGACAGGGCCATGGCTACACCTTC	CASSLRQGHGYTF
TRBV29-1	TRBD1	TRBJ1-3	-	TGCAGCGTTACAGGGGGACACACCATATATTTT	CSVTGGHTIYF
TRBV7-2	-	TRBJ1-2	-	TGTGCCAGCAGCTTAAGTGCGGAAATCTATGGCTACACCTTC	CASSLSAEIYGYTF
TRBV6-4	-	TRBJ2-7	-	TGTGCCAGCAGTGACGGAGGCGGCACGGCCGAGCAGTACTTC	CASSDGGGTAEQYF
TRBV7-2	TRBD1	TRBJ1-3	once	TGTGCCAGCAGCGTGGGACAGGGGAACACCATATATTTT	CASSVGQGNTIYF
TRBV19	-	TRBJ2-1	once	TGTGCCAGTAGTATTGGCCTGTACAATGAGCAGTTCTTC	CASSIGLYNEQFF
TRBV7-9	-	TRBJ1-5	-	TGTGCCAGCAGCTTAATGGGGCGAGGTCAGCCCCAGCATTTT	CASSLMGRGQPQHF
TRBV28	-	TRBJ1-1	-	TGTGCCAGCAGTTTATTCGGACGGGGTGAAGCTTTCTTT	CASSLFGRGEAFF
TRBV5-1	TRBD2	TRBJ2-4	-	TGCGCCAGCAGCTTAGGGAAGCGGGGGTTGGACATTCAGTACTTC	CASSLGKRGLDIQYF
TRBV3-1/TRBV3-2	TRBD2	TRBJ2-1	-	TGTGCCAGCAGCCAAGTCCTAGCGGGGTACAATGAGCAGTTCTTC	CASSQVLAGYNEQFF
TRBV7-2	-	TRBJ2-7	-	TGTGCCAGCAGCATGAGGACACTCAGCTCCTACGAGCAGTACTTC	CASSMRTLSSYEQYF